A single T cell receptor beta chain is shown here with its context. This entry is derived from a study of blood T cell repertoires in COVID-19. Across the whole study: The United States, Italy and Spain supplied acute and convalescent COVID-19 samples. The analysed material was cDNA or gDNA that came from T cells, B-cell-depleted T cells, or PBMCs.

Original methodology: Estimated nucleated cell counts came from reference gene primer amplification. Method: immunoSEQ multiplex PCR; TCRdb's copy keeps in-frame clones and lacks some. That table supplies the V and J calls and clone size; D and trimming were determined from the DNA. The sample yields approximately 200,000 clones, around 87% seen once. The CDR3 runs to 15 residues. Trimming cost V 8 bases and J 7 bases, with 20 bases left between them. From germline, CDR1 is MNHEY and CDR2 SVGAGI. The sample comprised peripheral blood. The receptor's source is a man in his 60s who had recovered from COVID-19. The chain recombines TRBV6-5 with TRBJ1-4; D uncertain. The CDR3, as DNA: TGTGCCAGCGGACCCGCCCGGGGAGAGGGTGAAAAACTGTTTTTT. Protein product: CASGPARGEGEKLFF.